The 21 T cell receptor beta chains below all came from one sample that was sequenced in a study of control samples from healthy donors and cancer patients (TCRdb year 2020). The receptor library was made with the immunoSEQ multiplex PCR assay. TCRdb carries this immuneACCESS record with in-frame sequences only. Its versions omit some clonotypes, under half of them owing to an unresolved V gene in the studies checked, with the rest unexplained. For this sample there are approximately 92,000 clones; 93% appear just once. Over 1.3% of the sample belongs to the ten largest clones. What was sequenced was blood. Source of these receptors: a woman aged 30 to 39 in good health.

V is TRBV6-5 and J is TRBJ2-5; D is perhaps TRBD1 (5 bases). The V end lost 6 bases, the J end lost 2 bases, and 13 bases lay between the germline ends. Germline V lookup: CDR1 MNHEY, CDR2 SVGAGI. This CDR3 region has 14 residues. CDR3 protein: CASRKDRQQETQYF. CDR3 sequence (DNA): TGTGCCAGCAGGAAAGACAGACAGCAAGAGACCCAGTACTTC.

The chain joins TRBV5-4 to TRBJ2-5, with 8 bases identical to TRBD1. V shed 4 bases and J 4 bases; nucleotides not matched to a gene: 12. Germline CDR1 is SGHNT and CDR2 is YYREEE (reference sequence). CDR3 length equals 16 residues. The CDR3 region is CASSIRTGWDRETQYF. CDR3 DNA sequence: TGTGCCAGCAGCATCAGGACAGGGTGGGATAGAGAGACCCAGTACTTC.

The J gene is TRBJ1-2, the V gene TRBV28, with 7 nucleotides matching TRBD1. The length of the CDR3 is 14 residues. The trim removed 5 bases at V and 8 bases at J, leaving 11 bases unmatched. Germline loops: CDR1 MDHEN, CDR2 SYDVKM. Here the CDR3 DNA reads TGTGCCAGCAGTACAAGACAGGGTGTCGGGGGCTACACCTTC. This translates into CASSTRQGVGGYTF.

This chain connects TRBV9 to TRBJ1-1; a weak D match, TRBD1 (6 bases). Germline V gene data show CDR1 as SGDLS and CDR2 as YYNGEE. V was clipped by 3 bases and J by 6 bases, with 15 bases between them. The CDR3 contains 14 residues. CDR3 DNA sequence: TGTGCCAGCAGCGCGTTCACAGGGATCGCTGAAGCTTTCTTT. This gives the protein CASSAFTGIAEAFF.

This rearrangement joins TRBV5-1 to TRBJ2-1, with 7 bases lining up with TRBD1. Trimming cost V 0 bases and J 4 bases; bases outside gene matches: 4. The CDR3 is made up of 15 amino acids. Germline values: CDR1 SGHRS, CDR2 YFSETQ. The CDR3 sequence is CASSLGQGVYNEQFF. The CDR3 DNA is TGCGCCAGCAGCTTGGGACAGGGCGTTTACAATGAGCAGTTCTTC.

This chain uses TRBV28 with TRBJ1-6, with D possibly matching TRBD1 (5 bases). The CDR3 loop spans 18 amino acids. Trimming took off 4 bases at V and 7 bases at J, with 23 bases between the two ends. Germline loops: CDR1 MDHEN, CDR2 SYDVKM. The CDR3 nucleotides read TGTGCCAGCAGTTCCCTATCGCGGGGGAGCAGGGTCAATTCACCCCTCCACTTT. Its protein product is CASSSLSRGSRVNSPLHF.

The V gene is TRBV4-2, the J gene TRBJ2-5; D gene unclear. The CDR3 totals 11 residues. V was shortened by 6 bases and J by 3 bases, with 5 bases between the two germline ends. Germline V gene data show CDR1 as LGHNA and CDR2 as YNFKEQ. The CDR3 spells CASSGEETQYF. CDR3 coding DNA: TGTGCCAGCAGTGGGGAAGAGACCCAGTACTTC.

The chain uses TRBV6-6 and TRBJ2-5; D is possibly TRBD1 (6 bases). The CDR3 runs 12 residues. V gave up 5 bases and J gave up 5 bases, with 9 bases separating them. Germline V gene sequence: CDR1 MNHNY, CDR2 SVGAGI (reference sequence). The CDR3 loop reads CASSQGWETQYF. The CDR3 nucleotides read TGTGCCAGCAGTCAGGGGTGGGAGACCCAGTACTTC.

The chain is built from TRBV2 and TRBJ2-4; 14 bases fit TRBD2. Germline lookup yields CDR1 SNHLY and CDR2 FYNNEI. This CDR3 has 17 residues. With 5 bases clipped from V and 5 bases from J, the junction kept 8 bases outside the gene matches. The CDR3 reads CASSWTSGRRWENIQYF. The CDR3 region has the DNA TGTGCCAGCAGTTGGACTAGCGGGAGGCGATGGGAAAACATTCAGTACTTC.

The rearrangement links TRBV18 to TRBJ1-3, with TRBD1 as a possible D gene (5 bases). Germline V CDR1 and CDR2: KGHSH, LQKENI. This CDR3 has 13 residues. Trimming removed 2 bases at V and 3 bases at J, with 5 bases between. The CDR3 coding sequence is TGTGCCAGCTCACCAACAGGTGGAAACACCATATATTTT. Translated, it gives CASSPTGGNTIYF.

The chain recombines TRBV7-6 with TRBJ2-3, with 7 bases identical to TRBD2. V shed 0 bases and J 0 bases; nucleotides not matched to a gene: 0. The CDR3 contains 15 residues. The V gene's germline CDR1 is SGHVS and CDR2 FNYEAQ. The CDR3 reads CASSLAGGSTDTQYF. The CDR3 DNA sequence: TGTGCCAGCAGCTTAGCGGGAGGGAGCACAGATACGCAGTATTTT.

This sequence joins TRBV29-1 and TRBJ2-7, with 8 bases matching TRBD1. The CDR3 runs to 12 residues. The trim removed 6 bases at V and 2 bases at J, leaving 3 bases unmatched. CDR1 is SQVTM and CDR2 is ANQGSEA in the germline V gene. CDR3 loop: CSVRTGTYEQYF. In DNA form, the CDR3 reads TGCAGCGTGAGGACAGGGACCTACGAGCAGTACTTC.

The chain links TRBV3-1 (or the pseudogene TRBV3-2) to TRBJ1-4; 10 bases are shared with TRBD1. This CDR3 contains 14 residues. Trimming removed 4 bases from V and 7 bases from J; junction bases left unmatched: 3. CDR1 LGHDT and CDR2 YNNKEL come from the germline V gene (reference sequence). The CDR3 DNA reads TGTGCCAGCAGCCTAGGGACAGGGGTTGAAAAACTGTTTTTT. Protein sequence: CASSLGTGVEKLFF.

The gene calls are TRBV10-2 and TRBJ1-5, with a tentative D call TRBD1 (6 bases). This CDR3 is 16 amino acids long. Trimming stripped 7 bases from V and 2 bases from J, with 18 bases between. Germline CDR1 reads WSHSY; CDR2 reads SAAADI. CDR3 protein: CASMGGGRRGNQPQHF. CDR3 in DNA: TGCGCCAGCATGGGAGGGGGGCGGAGGGGCAATCAGCCCCAGCATTTT.

The rearrangement joins TRBV18 to TRBJ1-4, with TRBD1 matching 8 bases. This CDR3 comprises 15 residues. J was trimmed by 8 bases and V by 3 bases; bases with no gene match: 8. Germline V gene lookup returns CDR1 KGHSH and CDR2 LQKENI. CDR3 DNA sequence: TGTGCCAGCTCACCTCCGGGACAGGCACAAGAAAAACTGTTTTTT. Translating it yields CASSPPGQAQEKLFF.

V and J are TRBV5-1 and TRBJ2-3; TRBD2 aligns across 7 bases. The V segment lost 0 bases and the J segment 4 bases; nucleotides outside the gene matches: 5. The CDR3 length is 15 residues. Germline V lookup: CDR1 SGHRS, CDR2 YFSETQ. CDR3 DNA: TGCGCCAGCAGCTTGGTTGCGGGAGCCGCAGATACGCAGTATTTT. This translates into CASSLVAGAADTQYF.

The V and J genes are TRBV19 and TRBJ1-4, with 7 nucleotides matching TRBD1. Germline V CDR1 and CDR2: LNHDA, SQIVND (reference sequence). V shed 6 bases, J shed 4 bases, and the junction held 5 bases outside the gene matches. The CDR3 has 14 amino acids. CDR3 sequence reads: CASRSGGSNEKLFF. The CDR3 DNA reads TGTGCCAGTAGGTCAGGGGGAAGTAATGAAAAACTGTTTTTT.

The CDR3 protein is CATSSGQPLTDTQYF. CDR3 nucleotide sequence: TGTGCCACCAGCAGCGGACAGCCGCTCACAGATACGCAGTATTTT. V is TRBV15 and J is TRBJ2-3; TRBD1 is a possible D gene (6 bases). Germline V gives CDR1 LNHNV, CDR2 YYDKDF (reference sequence). V shed 3 bases and J shed 2 bases, with 12 bases lying between them. The CDR3 contains 15 residues.

In DNA, the CDR3 is TGCGCCAGCAGCAACTTCGTTCGGGGCCCAGGGTATGGCTACACCTTC. Amino acid sequence: CASSNFVRGPGYGYTF. The rearrangement links TRBV4-1 to TRBJ1-2; TRBD1 might be the D (5 bases). CDR3 length: 16 amino acids. V was shortened by 5 bases and J by 5 bases, with 21 bases between the two germline ends. CDR1 MGHRA and CDR2 YSYEKL come from the germline V gene.

The rearrangement joins TRBV19 to TRBJ1-1; D gene uncertain. This CDR3 has 13 amino acids. Trimming took off 6 bases at V and 5 bases at J, with 13 bases between the two ends. Per the germline V gene, CDR1 is LNHDA and CDR2 is SQIVND (reference sequence). The chain's CDR3 is CASSDDGSTEAFF. CDR3 sequence (DNA): TGTGCCAGTAGCGACGACGGGTCGACTGAAGCTTTCTTT.

The rearrangement uses TRBV2 and TRBJ1-1; D ambiguous. Germline V gene lookup returns CDR1 SNHLY and CDR2 FYNNEI. Trimming cost V 6 bases and J 4 bases, with 12 bases left between them. CDR3 size: 13 residues. As DNA, the CDR3 is TGTGCCAGCAGCACTGATTGGGGCACTGAAGCTTTCTTT. It yields the protein CASSTDWGTEAFF.